A selection of T cell receptor beta chains follows, all from one sample in a study of siplizumab effects on memory and regulatory T cells. Assay: immunoSEQ multiplex PCR; the TCRdb copy retains only in-frame clones and omits some. Of some 100,000 clones in the sample, about nine tenths were seen once. Sequenced sample: non-Treg CD4+ T cells sorted from blood. The receptor source for this set is a human donor in good health. The CDR3 runs from the conserved cysteine through the conserved F or W. A D gene is named only where the DNA matches it firmly. Only some rows state a clone size, as once, few, many or a class for expanded clones.

j_gene | abundance | d_gene | v_gene | CDR3nt | CDR3aa
TRBJ2-1 | NA | NA | TRBV27 | TGTGCCAGCAGTCCGAAATCAGGACACCTTACGACCTACAATGAGCAGTTCTTC | CASSPKSGHLTTYNEQFF
TRBJ1-5 | NA | NA | TRBV5-6 | TGTGCCAGCAGCTTGGCGGGACGGGGGGGCAATCAGCCCCAGCATTTT | CASSLAGRGGNQPQHF
TRBJ2-1 | NA | NA | TRBV7-9 | TGTGCCAGCAGCCAAAAATCGGGCCTAGGGGAGCAGTTCTTC | CASSQKSGLGEQFF
TRBJ2-2 | NA | NA | TRBV4-2 | TGTGCCAGCAGCCGGCTGGACGGCAGCGGGGAGCTGTTTTTT | CASSRLDGSGELFF
TRBJ2-3 | NA | NA | TRBV6-1 | TGTGCCAGCAGTGAGGGGGGCTACGGGCTTGATACGCAGTATTTT | CASSEGGYGLDTQYF
TRBJ2-7 | once | TRBD1 | TRBV4-3 | TGCGCCAGCAGCCAAGAACAGGGGGCAGAGCAGTACTTC | CASSQEQGAEQYF
TRBJ2-3 | NA | TRBD1 | TRBV7-2 | TGTGCCAGCCGACAGGGGGCTGGAGATACGCAGTATTTT | CASRQGAGDTQYF
TRBJ2-5 | NA | NA | TRBV5-6 | TGTGCCAGCAGAGGCATTTCAAGAGAGACCCAGTACTTC | CASRGISRETQYF
TRBJ2-3 | NA | NA | TRBV15 | TGTGCCACCAGCATATCTTTGCCGGATACGCAGTATTTT | CATSISLPDTQYF
TRBJ1-2 | few | NA | TRBV14 | TGTGCCAGCAGCCAAGATCTGGCATATGGCTACACCTTC | CASSQDLAYGYTF
TRBJ1-2 | once | NA | TRBV5-1 | TGCGCCAGCAGCTTGGACGGAGGGGACTATGGCTACACCTTC | CASSLDGGDYGYTF
TRBJ2-3 | NA | TRBD1 | TRBV5-4 | TGTGCCAGCAGCTTGAAGGGGGCTGGAGATACGCAGTATTTT | CASSLKGAGDTQYF
TRBJ2-5 | NA | NA | TRBV29-1 | TGCAGCGTTGAACCGGGAGAGACCCAGTACTTC | CSVEPGETQYF
TRBJ2-1 | NA | TRBD2 | TRBV29-1 | TGCAGTTACATCCGGGGGGGGGCCTACAATGAGCAGTTCTTC | CSYIRGGAYNEQFF
TRBJ2-2 | NA | NA | TRBV11-3 | TGTGCCAGCAGCTCCCGCGGAGGCGCTAGCTGGTGGAACACCGGGGAGCTGTTTTTT | CASSSRGGASWWNTGELFF
TRBJ2-1 | NA | NA | TRBV30 | TGTGCCTGGGGACAGAACAATGAGCAGTTCTTC | CAWGQNNEQFF
TRBJ1-1 | NA | TRBD1 | TRBV9 | TGTGCCAGCAGCGTGGGACAGATGAACACTGAAGCTTTCTTT | CASSVGQMNTEAFF
TRBJ2-7 | once | TRBD1 | TRBV30 | TGTGCCTGGAGTGCCGGGACAGGGAGACTCGAGCAGTACTTC | CAWSAGTGRLEQYF
TRBJ2-7 | NA | NA | TRBV28 | TGTGCCAGCAGTCAACGCTCCTACGAGCAGTACTTC | CASSQRSYEQYF
TRBJ1-4 | NA | NA | TRBV15 | TGTGCCACCAGCAGAGTACGGGGCCGGCTGTTTTTT | CATSRVRGRLFF
TRBJ1-5 | few | NA | TRBV30 | TGTGCCTGGAGTTACGGACAAAATCAGCCCCAGCATTTT | CAWSYGQNQPQHF
TRBJ1-2 | once | NA | TRBV6-1 | TGTGCCAGCAGTGAATCGACGGAACACTATGGCTACACCTTC | CASSESTEHYGYTF
TRBJ2-1 | many | NA | TRBV19 | TGTGCCAGTTCTCACGGGGCGGGCAATGAGCAGTTCTTC | CASSHGAGNEQFF
TRBJ1-4 | NA | TRBD1 | TRBV18 | TGTGCCAGCTCACAGGGGGCATCAGGAGAAAAACTGTTTTTT | CASSQGASGEKLFF
TRBJ1-1 | NA | NA | TRBV6-5 | TGTGCCAGCAGTTCTCCCCTATATTCCGGGGGCACTGAAGCTTTCTTT | CASSSPLYSGGTEAFF
TRBJ2-6 | NA | NA | TRBV18 | TGTGCCAGCTCACCACCTGGGGCCAACGTCCTGACTTTC | CASSPPGANVLTF
TRBJ2-1 | NA | NA | TRBV29-1 | TGCAGCGTCGAGGACAGCTACAATGAGCAGTTCTTC | CSVEDSYNEQFF
TRBJ2-5 | NA | TRBD1 | TRBV6-1 | TGTGCCAGCAAGGACAGGAATGAAGAGACCCAGTACTTC | CASKDRNEETQYF
TRBJ2-7 | NA | NA | TRBV4-3 | TGCGCCAGCAGCCAAGAGTCAGCAAAGAGCTACGAGCAGTACTTC | CASSQESAKSYEQYF
TRBJ1-5 | NA | NA | TRBV6-1 | TGTGCCAGCAGAACTCAGGGGAATGCCAATCAGCCCCAGCATTTT | CASRTQGNANQPQHF
TRBJ1-5 | NA | NA | TRBV18 | TGTGCCAGCTCACGGGAGAATCAGCCCCAGCATTTT | CASSRENQPQHF
TRBJ2-1 | NA | TRBD2 | TRBV15 | TGTGCCGCCAATAGCGGGAGGTCCTACAATGAGCAGTTCTTC | CAANSGRSYNEQFF
TRBJ2-5 | NA | NA | TRBV28 | TGTGCCAGCAGTTCGAAACCGGTGACGGCGTACCAAGAGACCCAGTACTTC | CASSSKPVTAYQETQYF
TRBJ2-1 | NA | NA | TRBV4-1 | TGCGCCAGCAGCCCCCCGGGGTCCTACAATGAGCAGTTCTTC | CASSPPGSYNEQFF
TRBJ2-7 | NA | NA | TRBV6-5 | TGTGCCAGCAGTCGGGGACGTAGCTCCTACGAGCAGTACTTC | CASSRGRSSYEQYF
TRBJ2-1 | NA | NA | TRBV5-1 | TGCGCCAGCAGCCTGGGGGTCTTAGCCACAGTGAATGAGCAGTTCTTC | CASSLGVLATVNEQFF
TRBJ2-3 | NA | NA | TRBV2 | TGTGCCAGCAGGAGGACGGGCAGCACAGATACGCAGTATTTT | CASRRTGSTDTQYF
TRBJ2-1 | NA | TRBD1 | TRBV15 | TGTGCCACCAGCAGAGCGGTGGGCAGGGGGCTGCAGCAGTTCTTC | CATSRAVGRGLQQFF
TRBJ2-2 | once | NA | TRBV7-2 | TGTGCCAGCAGTTATACTGGGGGGGCAAGGAACACCGGGGAGCTGTTTTTT | CASSYTGGARNTGELFF
TRBJ1-1 | NA | NA | TRBV18 | TGTGCCAGCTCGCGACAGGACTTGAACACTGAAGCTTTCTTT | CASSRQDLNTEAFF
TRBJ1-3 | NA | NA | TRBV19 | TGTGCCAGTAGTATACACCAAGAAAACACCATATATTTT | CASSIHQENTIYF
TRBJ2-5 | NA | TRBD2 | TRBV7-9 | TGTGCCAGCAGCTCGACAGCGGGGAGGAAGTACTTC | CASSSTAGRKYF
TRBJ1-3 | NA | NA | TRBV7-8 | TGTGCCAGCAGCAGGACGGGCCTCTCTGGAAACACCATATATTTT | CASSRTGLSGNTIYF
TRBJ2-1 | NA | NA | TRBV2 | TGTGCCAGCAGTGAATTGGGTAGTTCCAGTGAGCAGTTCTTC | CASSELGSSSEQFF
TRBJ1-4 | once | NA | TRBV7-2 | TGTGCCAGCAGCCGTTCAGTGGGTAGGAATGAAAAACTGTTTTTT | CASSRSVGRNEKLFF
TRBJ2-2 | NA | NA | TRBV5-1 | TGCGCCAGCAGCGTCTTCACCGGGGAGCTGTTTTTT | CASSVFTGELFF
TRBJ1-1 | NA | NA | TRBV5-1 | TGCGCCAGCAGCCCCCCGGTCGAAGCTTTCTTT | CASSPPVEAFF
TRBJ1-2 | NA | NA | TRBV19 | TGTGCCAGTAGTCCAAGAACCAGGGGAAATGGCTACACCTTC | CASSPRTRGNGYTF